These 5 T cell receptor beta chains originate from one sample sequenced in a study of blood T cell repertoires in COVID-19. TCRdb keeps only in-frame clones here, not all; method: immunoSEQ multiplex PCR. The sample lists about 140,000 clones, 88% occurring once. Sample: peripheral blood. These receptors originate from a man in his 60s with active or convalescent COVID-19.

This clone was recorded once. The chain joins TRBV29-1 to TRBJ2-2, with 7 bases fitting TRBD2. Trimming cost V 7 bases and J 4 bases; bases outside gene matches: 6. This CDR3 comprises 13 residues. The germline V gene has CDR1 SQVTM and CDR2 ANQGSEA. The DNA for the CDR3 is TGCAGCGGGGAGGGAGGCCCCACCGGGGAGCTGTTTTTT. It is translated as CSGEGGPTGELFF.

The chain joins TRBV28 to TRBJ2-3, with D perhaps matching TRBD2 (6 bases). In germline, CDR1 is MDHEN, CDR2 SYDVKM. CDR3 length: 14 residues. Trimming pared 3 bases from V and 2 bases from J, leaving 9 bases between. The DNA of the CDR3 is TGTGCCAGCAGTTTGGGGGGTAACACAGATACGCAGTATTTT. Encoded protein: CASSLGGNTDTQYF.

The chain has TRBV11-2 and TRBJ2-5; 9 positions match TRBD2. CDR1 is SGHAT, CDR2 FQNNGV, per germline. The CDR3 length is 16 residues. J lost 3 bases, V lost 1 base, and 6 bases had no gene match. The CDR3 region has the DNA TGTGCCAGCAGCTTAGGGACTAGCGTAGTGAAAGAGACCCAGTACTTC. This gives the protein CASSLGTSVVKETQYF.

V and J are TRBV6-5 and TRBJ2-1; 8 bases line up with TRBD1. J was trimmed by 4 bases and V by 5 bases; bases with no gene match: 7. The CDR3 consists of 15 residues. The germline CDR1 and CDR2 sequences are MNHEY and SVGAGI. DNA for the CDR3: TGTGCCAGCAGTCCTGGACAGGGAACGTACAATGAGCAGTTCTTC. It encodes CASSPGQGTYNEQFF.

The gene calls are TRBV7-9 and TRBJ2-3; D is uncertain. Trimming left V 1 base short and J 1 base short, with 6 bases between. CDR1 and CDR2 from the germline V gene are SEHNR and FQNEAQ (reference sequence). The CDR3 length is 14 residues. The CDR3 protein is CASSLGYRTDTQYF. In DNA form, the CDR3 reads TGTGCCAGCAGCTTAGGCTATCGCACAGATACGCAGTATTTT.